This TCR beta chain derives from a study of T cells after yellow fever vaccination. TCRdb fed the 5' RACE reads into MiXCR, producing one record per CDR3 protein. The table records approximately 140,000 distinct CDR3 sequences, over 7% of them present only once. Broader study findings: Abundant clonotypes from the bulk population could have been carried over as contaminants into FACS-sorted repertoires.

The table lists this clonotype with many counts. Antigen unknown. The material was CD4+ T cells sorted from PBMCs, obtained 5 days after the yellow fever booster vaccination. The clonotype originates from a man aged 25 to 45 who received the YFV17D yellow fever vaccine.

The chain's CDR3 is CASRNGTGAYNEQFF. CDR3 sequence (DNA): TGTGCCAGCAGAAACGGGACAGGGGCCTACAATGAGCAGTTCTTC. The chain carries TRBV12-3 or TRBV12-4 and TRBJ2-1; TRBD1 matches 10 bases. After removal of 6 bases from V and 2 bases from J, the junction contained 4 bases not matched to a gene. The CDR3 is made up of 15 amino acids.